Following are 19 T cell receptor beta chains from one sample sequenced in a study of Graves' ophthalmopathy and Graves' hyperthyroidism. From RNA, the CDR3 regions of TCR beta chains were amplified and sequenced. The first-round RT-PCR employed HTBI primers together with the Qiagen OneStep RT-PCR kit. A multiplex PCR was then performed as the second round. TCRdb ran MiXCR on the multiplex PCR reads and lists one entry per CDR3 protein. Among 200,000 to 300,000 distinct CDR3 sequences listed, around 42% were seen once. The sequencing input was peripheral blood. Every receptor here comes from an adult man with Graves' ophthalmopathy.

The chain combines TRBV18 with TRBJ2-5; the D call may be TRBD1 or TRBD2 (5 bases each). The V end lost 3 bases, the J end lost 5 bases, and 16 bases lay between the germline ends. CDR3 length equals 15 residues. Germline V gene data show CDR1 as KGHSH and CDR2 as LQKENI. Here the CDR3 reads CASSPGRLASETQYF. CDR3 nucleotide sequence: TGTGCCAGCTCACCGGGACGTTTGGCCTCGGAGACCCAGTACTTC.

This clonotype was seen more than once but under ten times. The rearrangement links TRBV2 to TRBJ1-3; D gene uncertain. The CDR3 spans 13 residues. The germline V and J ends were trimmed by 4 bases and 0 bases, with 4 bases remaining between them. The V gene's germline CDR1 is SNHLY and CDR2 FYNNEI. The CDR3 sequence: CASSAGSGNTIYF. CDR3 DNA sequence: TGTGCCAGCAGTGCGGGCTCTGGAAACACCATATATTTT.

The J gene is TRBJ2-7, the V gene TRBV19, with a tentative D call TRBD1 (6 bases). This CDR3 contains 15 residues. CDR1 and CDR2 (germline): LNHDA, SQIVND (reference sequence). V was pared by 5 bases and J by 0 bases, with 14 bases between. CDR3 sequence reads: CASSLGTTSSYEQYF. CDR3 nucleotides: TGTGCCAGTAGTCTAGGGACAACAAGCTCCTACGAGCAGTACTTC. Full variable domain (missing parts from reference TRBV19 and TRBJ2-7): DGGITQSPKYLFRKEGQNVTLSCEQNLNHDAMYWYRQDPGQGLRLIYYSQIVNDFQKGDIAEGYSVSREKKESFPLTVTSAQKNPTAFYLCASSLGTTSSYEQYFGPGTRLTVT.

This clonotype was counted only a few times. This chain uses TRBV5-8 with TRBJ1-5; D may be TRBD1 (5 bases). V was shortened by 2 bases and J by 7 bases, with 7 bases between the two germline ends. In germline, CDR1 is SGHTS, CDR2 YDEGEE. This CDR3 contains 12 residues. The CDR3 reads CASSFQGQPQHF. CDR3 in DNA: TGTGCCAGCAGCTTTCAGGGCCAGCCCCAGCATTTT.

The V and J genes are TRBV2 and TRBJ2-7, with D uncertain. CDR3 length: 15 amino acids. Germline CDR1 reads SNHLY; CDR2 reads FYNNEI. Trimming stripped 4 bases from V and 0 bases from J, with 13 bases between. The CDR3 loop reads CASSGDILSSYEQYF. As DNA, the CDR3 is TGTGCCAGCAGTGGCGACATACTGAGCTCCTACGAGCAGTACTTC.

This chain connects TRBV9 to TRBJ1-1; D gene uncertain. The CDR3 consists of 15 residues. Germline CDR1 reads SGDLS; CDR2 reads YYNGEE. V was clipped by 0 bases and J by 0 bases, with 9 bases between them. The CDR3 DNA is TGTGCCAGCAGCGTAGGCCCGGGGATGAACACTGAAGCTTTCTTT. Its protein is CASSVGPGMNTEAFF.

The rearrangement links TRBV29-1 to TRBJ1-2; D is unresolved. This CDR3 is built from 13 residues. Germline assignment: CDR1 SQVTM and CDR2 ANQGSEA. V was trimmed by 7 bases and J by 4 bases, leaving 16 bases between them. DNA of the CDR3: TGCAGCGCCCGAGAAGGCGTGTTCTATGGCTACACCTTC. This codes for CSAREGVFYGYTF.

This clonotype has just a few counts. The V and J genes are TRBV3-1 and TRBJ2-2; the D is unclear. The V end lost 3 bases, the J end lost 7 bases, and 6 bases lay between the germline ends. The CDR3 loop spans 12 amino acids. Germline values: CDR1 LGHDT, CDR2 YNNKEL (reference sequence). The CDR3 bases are TGTGCCAGCAGCCATGTCTTCGGGGAGCTGTTTTTT. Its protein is CASSHVFGELFF.

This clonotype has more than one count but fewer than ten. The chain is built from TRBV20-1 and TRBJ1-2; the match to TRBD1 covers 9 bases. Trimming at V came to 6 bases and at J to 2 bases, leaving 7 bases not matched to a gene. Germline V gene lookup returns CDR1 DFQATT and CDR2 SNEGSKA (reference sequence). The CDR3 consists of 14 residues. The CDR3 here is CSAPLTGGNYGYTF. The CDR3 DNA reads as TGCAGTGCGCCATTGACAGGGGGGAACTATGGCTACACCTTC.

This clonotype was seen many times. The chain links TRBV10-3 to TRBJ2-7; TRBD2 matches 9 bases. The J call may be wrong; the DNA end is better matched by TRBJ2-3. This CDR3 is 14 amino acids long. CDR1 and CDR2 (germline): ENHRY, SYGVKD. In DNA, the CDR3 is TGTGCCATCAGTATAGCGGGAGACACAGATACGCAGTATTTT. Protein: CAISIAGDTDTQYF.

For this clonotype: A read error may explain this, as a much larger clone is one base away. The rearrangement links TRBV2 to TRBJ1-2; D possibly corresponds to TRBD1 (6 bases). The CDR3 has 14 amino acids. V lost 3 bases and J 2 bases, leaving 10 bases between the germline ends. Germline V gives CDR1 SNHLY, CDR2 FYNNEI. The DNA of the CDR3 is TGTGCCAGCAGTGATATTAGGGGGAACTATGGCTACACCTTC. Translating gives CASSDIRGNYGYTF.

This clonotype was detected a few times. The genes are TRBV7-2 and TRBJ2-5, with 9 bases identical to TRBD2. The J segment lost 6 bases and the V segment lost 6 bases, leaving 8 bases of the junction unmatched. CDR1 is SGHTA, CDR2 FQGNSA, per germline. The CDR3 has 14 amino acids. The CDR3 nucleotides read TGTGCCAGCAGTCCGGGTAGCGGGGGAAAGACCCAGTACTTC. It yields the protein CASSPGSGGKTQYF.

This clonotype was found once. This chain's CDR3 is CASSYTGSQAFF. The CDR3 DNA is TGTGCCAGCAGTTACACAGGGAGCCAAGCTTTCTTT. J is TRBJ1-1 and V is TRBV6-5; D may be TRBD1 (6 bases). V was pared by 2 bases and J by 9 bases, with 10 bases between. Per germline, CDR1 MNHEY and CDR2 SVGAGI. The CDR3 length is 12 residues.

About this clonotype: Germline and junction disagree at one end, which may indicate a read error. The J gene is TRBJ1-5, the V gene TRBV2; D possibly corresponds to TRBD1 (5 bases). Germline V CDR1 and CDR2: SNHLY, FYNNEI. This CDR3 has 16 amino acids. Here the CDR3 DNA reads TGCGCCAGCAGTTCAGATCGGCCGGGGACCAATCAGCCCCAGCATTTT. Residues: CASSSDRPGTNQPQHF.

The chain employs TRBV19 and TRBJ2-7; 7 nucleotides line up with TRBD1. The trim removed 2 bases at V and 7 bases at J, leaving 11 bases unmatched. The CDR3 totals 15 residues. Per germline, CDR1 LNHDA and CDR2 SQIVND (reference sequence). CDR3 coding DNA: TGTGCCAGTAGTATACGGACAAGGGGGCTCCTGGAGCAGTACTTC. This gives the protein CASSIRTRGLLEQYF.

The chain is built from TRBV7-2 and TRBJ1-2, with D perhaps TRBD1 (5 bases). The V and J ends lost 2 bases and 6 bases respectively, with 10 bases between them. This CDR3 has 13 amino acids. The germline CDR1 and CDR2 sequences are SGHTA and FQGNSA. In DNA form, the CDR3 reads TGTGCCAGCAGCTTACTTCGGGGGGATGGCTACACCTTC. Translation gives CASSLLRGDGYTF.

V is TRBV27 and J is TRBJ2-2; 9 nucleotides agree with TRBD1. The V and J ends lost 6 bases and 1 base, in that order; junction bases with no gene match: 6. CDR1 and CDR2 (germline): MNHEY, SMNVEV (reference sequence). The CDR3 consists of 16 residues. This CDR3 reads CASRLMGQGNTGELFF. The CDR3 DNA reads TGTGCCAGCAGGCTTATGGGACAGGGGAACACCGGGGAGCTGTTTTTT.

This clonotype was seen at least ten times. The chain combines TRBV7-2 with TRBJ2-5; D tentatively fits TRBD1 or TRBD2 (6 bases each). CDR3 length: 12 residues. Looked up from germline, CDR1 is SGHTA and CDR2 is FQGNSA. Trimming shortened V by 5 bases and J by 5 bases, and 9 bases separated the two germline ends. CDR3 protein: CASSVGGETQYF. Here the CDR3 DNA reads TGTGCCAGCAGCGTAGGGGGGGAGACCCAGTACTTC.

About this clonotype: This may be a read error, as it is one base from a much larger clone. CDR3 residues: CSAELRQGSYEQYF. DNA for the CDR3: TGCAGCGCTGAGTTGAGACAGGGAAGCTACGAGCAGTACTTC. V usage is TRBV29-1 and J usage is TRBJ2-7, with 7 nucleotides matching TRBD1. CDR1 and CDR2 (germline): SQVTM, ANQGSEA. The CDR3 is 14 amino acids. The V and J ends lost 7 bases and 3 bases, in that order; junction bases with no gene match: 12.